The rows below give T cell receptor beta chains drawn from one sample of a study of T cells in Graves' hyperthyroidism and ophthalmopathy. TCRdb reprocessed the multiplex PCR reads with MiXCR, giving one entry per CDR3 protein. The repertoire holds 650,000 to 800,000 distinct CDR3 sequences, with 45% as singletons. Specimen: peripheral blood or thyroid tissue (not recorded which). The receptors derive from an adult man with Graves' disease, either hyperthyroidism or ophthalmopathy (not recorded which). CDR3s include the opening cysteine and the closing phenylalanine or tryptophan. A D gene is named only where the DNA matches it firmly. The size entry is marked missing in some rows and otherwise reads once, few, many or a size class.

v_gene: TRBV12-3/TRBV12-4
abundance: few
j_gene: TRBJ2-5
d_gene: .
CDR3aa: CASRTQYF
CDR3nt: TGTGCCAGCAGGACTCAGTATTTC

v_gene: TRBV7-6
abundance: .
j_gene: TRBJ1-1
d_gene: .
CDR3aa: CASSLSVGWPFEAFF
CDR3nt: TGTGCCAGCAGCTTGTCGGTAGGGTGGCCCTTTGAAGCTTTCTTT

v_gene: TRBV10-3
abundance: .
j_gene: TRBJ1-6
d_gene: .
CDR3aa: CASSYSIEGSSYNSPLHF
CDR3nt: TGTGCCAGCAGTTACTCGATCGAGGGTAGCTCCTATAATTCACCCCTCCACTTT

v_gene: TRBV6-6
abundance: many
j_gene: TRBJ1-6
d_gene: .
CDR3aa: CASSQANSPLHF
CDR3nt: TGTGCCAGCAGTCAGGCCAATTCACCCCTCCACTTT

v_gene: TRBV20-1
abundance: .
j_gene: TRBJ1-2
d_gene: TRBD1
CDR3aa: CSASSPGQGALGYTF
CDR3nt: TGCAGTGCTAGCTCCCCTGGACAGGGGGCGTTGGGCTACACCTTC

v_gene: TRBV29-1
abundance: once
j_gene: TRBJ1-6
d_gene: TRBD1
CDR3aa: CSLGTGQNSPLHF
CDR3nt: TGCAGCTTAGGGACAGGGCAGAATTCACCCCTCCACTTT

v_gene: TRBV7-2
abundance: .
j_gene: TRBJ2-7
d_gene: TRBD1
CDR3aa: CASSYGDSPYEQYF
CDR3nt: TGTGCCAGCAGTTACGGGGACAGCCCCTACGAGCAGTACTTC

v_gene: TRBV10-2
abundance: .
j_gene: TRBJ1-2
d_gene: .
CDR3aa: CASSYPRGASNYGYTF
CDR3nt: TGTGCCAGCAGTTACCCCAGGGGCGCGTCTAACTATGGCTACACCTTC

v_gene: TRBV27
abundance: few
j_gene: TRBJ1-2
d_gene: TRBD1
CDR3aa: CASSAGTAVRTYGYTF
CDR3nt: TGTGCCAGCAGTGCGGGGACAGCTGTTCGTACCTATGGCTACACCTTC

v_gene: TRBV2
abundance: few
j_gene: TRBJ2-7
d_gene: TRBD2
CDR3aa: CATGGGVGYEQYF
CDR3nt: TGTGCCACGGGGGGGGGTGTAGGCTACGAGCAGTACTTC

v_gene: TRBV7-8
abundance: many
j_gene: TRBJ1-6
d_gene: TRBD1
CDR3aa: CASSLTGTGDSPLHF
CDR3nt: TGTGCCAGCAGCTTAACAGGGACAGGGGATTCACCCCTCCACTTT

v_gene: TRBV29-1
abundance: .
j_gene: TRBJ1-2
d_gene: TRBD1
CDR3aa: CSAERQGAGDGYTF
CDR3nt: TGCAGCGCGGAACGACAGGGGGCTGGCGATGGCTACACCTTC

v_gene: TRBV20-1
abundance: .
j_gene: TRBJ1-4
d_gene: .
CDR3aa: CSARDRGGNEKLFF
CDR3nt: TGCAGTGCTAGAGATCGGGGGGGTAATGAAAAACTGTTTTTT

v_gene: TRBV10-1
abundance: .
j_gene: TRBJ2-7
d_gene: TRBD1
CDR3aa: CASVDTGAYEQYF
CDR3nt: TGCGCCAGCGTAGATACAGGGGCCTACGAGCAGTACTTC

v_gene: TRBV7-9
abundance: many
j_gene: TRBJ1-1
d_gene: .
CDR3aa: CASSLAGFTEAFF
CDR3nt: TGTGCCAGCAGCTTAGCAGGGTTTACTGAAGCTTTCTTT

v_gene: TRBV2
abundance: .
j_gene: TRBJ2-7
d_gene: TRBD1
CDR3aa: CASSPPNRGPSYEQYF
CDR3nt: TGTGCCAGCAGCCCCCCAAACAGGGGTCCCTCCTACGAGCAGTACTTC

v_gene: TRBV7-9
abundance: .
j_gene: TRBJ2-5
d_gene: .
CDR3aa: CASSLSLGSRAQETQYF
CDR3nt: TGTGCCAGCAGCTTAAGTTTGGGGTCCAGGGCCCAAGAGACCCAGTACTTC

v_gene: TRBV10-3
abundance: .
j_gene: TRBJ1-1
d_gene: TRBD1
CDR3aa: CAISAGSGGFAEAFF
CDR3nt: TGTGCCATCAGTGCCGGGTCAGGGGGCTTTGCTGAAGCTTTCTTT

v_gene: TRBV15
abundance: many
j_gene: TRBJ1-3
d_gene: .
CDR3aa: CATSINAGGVGNTIYF
CDR3nt: TGTGCCACCAGCATCAACGCGGGGGGAGTTGGAAACACCATATATTTT

v_gene: TRBV7-3
abundance: many
j_gene: TRBJ1-1
d_gene: .
CDR3aa: CASSLLQATEAFF
CDR3nt: TGTGCCAGCAGCTTACTTCAGGCAACTGAAGCTTTCTTT

v_gene: TRBV14
abundance: many
j_gene: TRBJ2-6
d_gene: .
CDR3aa: CASSQGISGANVLTF
CDR3nt: TGTGCCAGCAGCCAAGGGATCTCTGGGGCCAACGTCCTGACTTTC

v_gene: TRBV12-3/TRBV12-4
abundance: .
j_gene: TRBJ1-3
d_gene: .
CDR3aa: CASSTDMARNTIYF
CDR3nt: TGTGCCAGCAGTACCGACATGGCGCGAAACACCATATATTTT

v_gene: TRBV20-1
abundance: many
j_gene: TRBJ2-7
d_gene: TRBD2
CDR3aa: CSARVLAGGIEQYF
CDR3nt: TGCAGTGCTAGAGTCCTAGCGGGAGGGATCGAGCAGTACTTC

v_gene: TRBV12-3/TRBV12-4
abundance: .
j_gene: TRBJ2-5
d_gene: .
CDR3aa: CASSLDGAQETQYF
CDR3nt: TGTGCCAGCAGTTTAGACGGGGCACAAGAGACCCAGTACTTC

v_gene: TRBV6-1
abundance: .
j_gene: TRBJ2-5
d_gene: TRBD1
CDR3aa: CATSDARGPNEQYF
CDR3nt: TGTGCCACCAGTGATGCCAGGGGGCCAAATGAGCAGTACTTC

v_gene: TRBV7-9
abundance: few
j_gene: TRBJ1-5
d_gene: .
CDR3aa: CASSFRDNQPQHF
CDR3nt: TGTGCCAGCAGCTTCCGGGACAATCAGCCCCAGCATTTT

v_gene: TRBV5-4
abundance: .
j_gene: TRBJ1-1
d_gene: .
CDR3aa: CASSSQVGQGDTEAFF
CDR3nt: TGTGCCAGCAGCTCTCAGGTGGGTCAGGGAGACACTGAAGCTTTCTTT

v_gene: TRBV5-1
abundance: .
j_gene: TRBJ1-1
d_gene: .
CDR3aa: CASSPPRENTEAFF
CDR3nt: TGCGCCAGCAGCCCCCCCAGGGAGAACACTGAAGCTTTCTTT

v_gene: TRBV20-1
abundance: few
j_gene: TRBJ1-1
d_gene: TRBD1
CDR3aa: CSANTGGTSEAFF
CDR3nt: TGCAGTGCTAATACAGGGGGTACGTCTGAAGCTTTCTTT

v_gene: TRBV5-1
abundance: .
j_gene: TRBJ2-2
d_gene: TRBD2
CDR3aa: CASSSSRGDTGELFF
CDR3nt: TGCGCCAGCAGCTCAAGCCGGGGGGACACCGGGGAGCTGTTTTTT

v_gene: TRBV10-3
abundance: many
j_gene: TRBJ1-1
d_gene: TRBD1
CDR3aa: CAIRGQGTEAFF
CDR3nt: TGTGCCATCAGGGGACAGGGGACTGAAGCTTTCTTT

v_gene: TRBV9
abundance: many
j_gene: TRBJ1-2
d_gene: .
CDR3aa: CASSGSLGGYTF
CDR3nt: TGTGCCAGCAGCGGCTCCCTGGGTGGCTACACCTTC

v_gene: TRBV12-3/TRBV12-4
abundance: many
j_gene: TRBJ1-1
d_gene: .
CDR3aa: CASSPSGMSTEAFF
CDR3nt: TGTGCCAGCAGTCCTTCTGGGATGAGTACTGAAGCTTTCTTT

v_gene: TRBV12-3/TRBV12-4
abundance: many
j_gene: TRBJ1-4
d_gene: TRBD1
CDR3aa: CASSSGRGREKLFF
CDR3nt: TGTGCCAGCAGTTCGGGCAGGGGGCGTGAAAAACTGTTTTTT

v_gene: TRBV6-6
abundance: .
j_gene: TRBJ1-1
d_gene: TRBD1
CDR3aa: CASNLDRVNTEAFF
CDR3nt: TGTGCCAGCAACCTTGACAGGGTAAACACTGAAGCTTTCTTT

v_gene: TRBV7-2
abundance: few
j_gene: TRBJ2-2
d_gene: .
CDR3aa: CASSSRQAPNTGELFF
CDR3nt: TGTGCCAGCAGCTCTCGACAGGCCCCGAACACCGGGGAGCTGTTTTTT

v_gene: TRBV6-5
abundance: many
j_gene: TRBJ2-5
d_gene: .
CDR3aa: CASSDGPGTQYF
CDR3nt: TGTGCCAGCAGTGATGGGCCGGGGACCCAGTACTTC

v_gene: TRBV10-3
abundance: .
j_gene: TRBJ2-7
d_gene: TRBD2
CDR3aa: CAIRGTSVDYEQYF
CDR3nt: TGTGCCATCAGAGGGACTAGCGTCGACTACGAGCAGTACTTC

v_gene: TRBV15
abundance: .
j_gene: TRBJ1-2
d_gene: .
CDR3aa: CATSRDLDYGYTF
CDR3nt: TGTGCCACCAGCAGAGATCTGGACTATGGATACACCTTC

v_gene: TRBV25-1
abundance: many
j_gene: TRBJ1-5
d_gene: .
CDR3aa: CASSDGHSNQPQHF
CDR3nt: TGTGCCAGCAGTGATGGGCACAGCAATCAGCCCCAGCATTTT

v_gene: TRBV2
abundance: .
j_gene: TRBJ1-5
d_gene: TRBD1
CDR3aa: CASSEETGVNQPQHF
CDR3nt: TGTGCCAGCAGTGAAGAAACAGGGGTGAATCAGCCCCAGCATTTT

v_gene: TRBV7-9
abundance: few
j_gene: TRBJ2-6
d_gene: TRBD2
CDR3aa: CASSWTSGPSGANVLTF
CDR3nt: TGTGCCAGCAGCTGGACTAGCGGGCCCTCTGGGGCCAACGTCCTGACTTTC

v_gene: TRBV5-1
abundance: .
j_gene: TRBJ1-2
d_gene: .
CDR3aa: CASSLLADYGYTF
CDR3nt: TGCGCCAGCAGCTTGTTGGCAGACTATGGCTACACCTTC

v_gene: TRBV15
abundance: .
j_gene: TRBJ1-2
d_gene: .
CDR3aa: CATSSHPDSYGYTF
CDR3nt: TGTGCCACCAGCAGTCACCCGGACAGCTATGGCTACACCTTC

v_gene: TRBV14
abundance: many
j_gene: TRBJ1-5
d_gene: .
CDR3aa: CASSQTYHQPQHF
CDR3nt: TGTGCCAGCAGCCAAACCTATCACCAGCCCCAGCATTTT

v_gene: TRBV7-9
abundance: once
j_gene: TRBJ2-5
d_gene: TRBD1
CDR3aa: CASSFGTAEQETQYF
CDR3nt: TGTGCCAGCAGCTTCGGGACAGCGGAACAAGAGACCCAGTACTTC

v_gene: TRBV7-2
abundance: once
j_gene: TRBJ2-2
d_gene: TRBD2
CDR3aa: CASREGGRRGELFF
CDR3nt: TGTGCCAGCAGAGAGGGCGGGAGACGGGGGGAGCTGTTTTTT

v_gene: TRBV24-1
abundance: many
j_gene: TRBJ1-3
d_gene: TRBD1
CDR3aa: CATGKDRYSGNTIYF
CDR3nt: TGTGCCACCGGAAAGGACAGGTACTCTGGAAACACCATATATTTT

v_gene: TRBV20-1
abundance: .
j_gene: TRBJ1-5
d_gene: TRBD1
CDR3aa: CSAREGGDRGQPQHF
CDR3nt: TGCAGTGCTAGAGAAGGGGGTGACAGGGGACAGCCCCAGCATTTT

v_gene: TRBV5-1
abundance: few
j_gene: TRBJ2-2
d_gene: TRBD2
CDR3aa: CASSLSRLAGGPGELFF
CDR3nt: TGCGCCAGCAGCTTGAGCCGACTAGCGGGAGGGCCCGGAGAGCTGTTTTTT

v_gene: TRBV10-3
abundance: .
j_gene: TRBJ1-2
d_gene: .
CDR3aa: CAISGNGYTF
CDR3nt: TGTGCCATCAGCGGGAATGGCTACACCTTC

v_gene: TRBV24-1
abundance: few
j_gene: TRBJ2-5
d_gene: .
CDR3aa: CATSGRGETQYF
CDR3nt: TGTGCCACCAGTGGTCGCGGGGAGACCCAGTACTTC

v_gene: TRBV25-1
abundance: .
j_gene: TRBJ2-5
d_gene: TRBD1
CDR3aa: CASSSHRGAWETQYF
CDR3nt: TGTGCCAGCAGTTCCCACAGGGGTGCCTGGGAGACCCAGTACTTC

v_gene: TRBV7-2
abundance: .
j_gene: TRBJ1-2
d_gene: .
CDR3aa: CASSLARGAPSNGYTF
CDR3nt: TGTGCCAGCAGCTTAGCGCGAGGGGCTCCCTCGAATGGCTACACCTTC

v_gene: TRBV29-1
abundance: few
j_gene: TRBJ1-6
d_gene: .
CDR3aa: CSVSGDSPLHF
CDR3nt: TGCAGCGTTAGTGGGGATTCACCCCTCCACTTT

v_gene: TRBV15
abundance: .
j_gene: TRBJ1-5
d_gene: .
CDR3aa: CATGGRGNQPQHF
CDR3nt: TGTGCCACCGGGGGCAGGGGCAATCAGCCCCAGCATTTT

v_gene: TRBV7-2
abundance: .
j_gene: TRBJ1-1
d_gene: .
CDR3aa: CASSGRENEAFF
CDR3nt: TGTGCCAGCAGTGGCCGGGAGAATGAAGCTTTCTTT

v_gene: TRBV20-1
abundance: .
j_gene: TRBJ2-2
d_gene: TRBD2
CDR3aa: CSASAGGRTGELFF
CDR3nt: TGCAGTGCTAGTGCGGGAGGAAGAACCGGGGAGCTGTTTTTT

v_gene: TRBV12-3/TRBV12-4
abundance: .
j_gene: TRBJ1-3
d_gene: .
CDR3aa: CASSQTSSGNTIYF
CDR3nt: TGTGCCAGCAGCCAGACGAGCTCTGGAAACACCATATATTTT